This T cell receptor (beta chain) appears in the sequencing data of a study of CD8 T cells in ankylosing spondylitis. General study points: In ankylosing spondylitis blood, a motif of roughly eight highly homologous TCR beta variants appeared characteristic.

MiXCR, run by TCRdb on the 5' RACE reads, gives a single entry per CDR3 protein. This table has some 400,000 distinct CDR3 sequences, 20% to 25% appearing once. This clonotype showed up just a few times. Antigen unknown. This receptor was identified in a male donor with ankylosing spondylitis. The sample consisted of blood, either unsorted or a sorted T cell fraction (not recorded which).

The DNA of the CDR3 is TGTGCCAGCAGTCTCAGGACGGATGGCTACACCTTC. It translates to CASSLRTDGYTF. The rearrangement links TRBV28 to TRBJ1-2; D gene unclear. The CDR3 extends over 12 amino acids. Looked up from germline, CDR1 is MDHEN and CDR2 is SYDVKM. The V gene lost 5 bases and the J gene lost 6 bases, with 10 bases spanning the gap.